A single sample gave rise to the 29 T cell receptor beta chains below, sequenced in a study of cytomegalovirus exposure and HLA in healthy donors. Amplification used 60 Vbeta primers and 13 Jbeta primers. TCRdb's copy holds only in-frame clones and misses some; the assay was immunoSEQ multiplex PCR. The data show fewer than 300,000 clones, about four fifths seen once. Sequences were obtained from PBMCs. The source of these receptors is a girl aged 2-10 years in good health and CMV-seronegative.

V gene TRBV5-1 combines with J gene TRBJ2-1; 7 nucleotides agree with TRBD2. Germline V gene data show CDR1 as SGHRS and CDR2 as YFSETQ. This CDR3 has 15 residues. V lost 2 bases to trimming and J lost 3 bases; unmatched junction nucleotides: 5. CDR3 in amino acids: CASSLRGGSYNEQFF. The CDR3 nucleotides read TGCGCCAGCAGCTTACGCGGGGGAAGCTACAATGAGCAGTTCTTC.

V and J are TRBV7-6 and TRBJ1-2, with TRBD1 as a possible D gene (6 bases). There are 14 residues in the CDR3. The germline V gene has CDR1 SGHVS and CDR2 FNYEAQ. Between the trimmed V and J ends, which lost 5 bases and 2 bases, there was a span of 12 bases. In nucleotides, the CDR3 is TGTGCCAGCAGCCCAGGCCAGGGGAACTATGGCTACACCTTC. As protein: CASSPGQGNYGYTF.

V and J are TRBV2 and TRBJ1-5; D is unclear. Trimming shortened V by 3 bases and J by 0 bases, and 12 bases separated the two germline ends. The CDR3 contains 16 residues. Germline V CDR1 and CDR2: SNHLY, FYNNEI. CDR3 residues: CASSDLDQDSNQPQHF. The CDR3 DNA reads as TGTGCCAGCAGTGACCTTGACCAGGATAGCAATCAGCCCCAGCATTTT. The full variable domain, completed using reference TRBV2 and TRBJ1-5, is EPEVTQTPSHQVTQMGQEVILRCVPISNHLYFYWYRQILGQKVEFLVSFYNNEISEKSEIFDDQFSVERPDGSNFTLKIRSTKLEDSAMYFCASSDLDQDSNQPQHFGDGTRLSIL.

The chain is built from TRBV7-8 and TRBJ2-7; 8 bases line up with TRBD2. V was pared by 4 bases and J by 5 bases, with 4 bases of the junction left unmatched. The CDR3 consists of 13 residues. Germline assignment: CDR1 SGHVS and CDR2 FQNEAQ. This CDR3 is CASSSRTSNEQYF. Here the CDR3 DNA reads TGTGCCAGCAGCTCTAGGACTAGCAACGAGCAGTACTTC.

The rearrangement joins TRBV7-9 to TRBJ1-1, with 10 bases aligning to TRBD1. V was clipped by 2 bases and J by 10 bases; unmatched bases: 10. Germline V gives CDR1 SEHNR, CDR2 FQNEAQ (reference sequence). This CDR3 region has 15 residues. The CDR3: CASSLSTRRTGGAFF. The CDR3 bases are TGTGCCAGCAGCTTATCAACGCGACGGACAGGGGGAGCTTTCTTT.

The chain has TRBV11-2 and TRBJ2-3, with 8 positions matching TRBD2. The CDR3 extends over 19 amino acids. Germline CDR1 and CDR2: SGHAT and FQNNGV. V lost 1 base to trimming and J lost 6 bases; unmatched junction nucleotides: 18. As DNA, the CDR3 is TGTGCCAGCAGCTTAGGGGTCAGGAGAAGCGGGAGTCTCGGGGATACGCAGTATTTT. It yields the protein CASSLGVRRSGSLGDTQYF.

Concerning this clone: One end of the junction fails to match germline, which may point to a read error. The chain combines TRBV7-9 with TRBJ1-6; 7 bases align to TRBD1. The CDR3 is 15 amino acids. In germline, CDR1 is SEHNR, CDR2 FQNEAQ (reference sequence). The DNA of the CDR3 is TGTGCCAGCAGCTTCCGGGACAGTACTAATTCACCCCTCCGCTTT. Encoded protein: CASSFRDSTNSPLRF.

The rearrangement uses TRBV10-3 and TRBJ1-1; D may be TRBD1 (6 bases). The CDR3 has 15 residues. Trimming shortened V by 8 bases and J by 6 bases, and 22 bases separated the two germline ends. Germline-derived CDR1 and CDR2 are ENHRY and SYGVKD. CDR3 DNA: TGTGCCATCTCTGCGGGAAGGGGGGGGTTACCTGAAGCTTTCTTT. Amino acids: CAISAGRGGLPEAFF.

This clone was detected once. The chain uses TRBV18 and TRBJ2-2, with 11 bases that match TRBD2. The V gene's germline CDR1 is KGHSH and CDR2 LQKENI. The CDR3 sequence is 19 residues long. Trimming took 3 bases from V and 1 from J; bases not matched to a gene: 10. CDR3 loop: CASSPLLGLAVLNTGELFF. DNA for the CDR3: TGTGCCAGCTCACCCCTTCTGGGACTAGCGGTCCTGAACACCGGGGAGCTGTTTTTT.

The chain links TRBV10-3 to TRBJ1-1; no definite D call. With 7 bases removed from V and 10 bases from J, the gap between germline ends came to 13 bases. The CDR3 sequence is 11 residues long. The V gene's germline CDR1 is ENHRY and CDR2 SYGVKD. Here the CDR3 reads CAINGWGGAFF. CDR3 in DNA: TGTGCCATCAATGGTTGGGGAGGAGCTTTCTTT.

The chain employs TRBV9 and TRBJ1-1; D is perhaps TRBD1 (6 bases). V lost 0 bases to trimming and J lost 3 bases, with 12 bases between them. Germline V CDR1 and CDR2: SGDLS, YYNGEE. This CDR3 contains 15 residues. The CDR3 sequence is CASSVGGGLHTEAFF. CDR3 in DNA: TGTGCCAGCAGCGTAGGTGGGGGCCTGCACACTGAAGCTTTCTTT. The full variable domain, completed using reference TRBV9 and TRBJ1-1, is DSGVTQTPKHLITATGQRVTLRCSPRSGDLSVYWYQQSLDQGLQFLIQYYNGEERAKGNILERFSAQQFPDLHSELNLSSLELGDSALYFCASSVGGGLHTEAFFGQGTRLTVV.

The chain recombines TRBV5-1 with TRBJ2-5; TRBD1 might be the D (6 bases). The V gene's germline CDR1 is SGHRS and CDR2 YFSETQ. CDR3 length: 14 residues. Trimming removed 4 bases at V and 5 bases at J, with 15 bases between. CDR3 nucleotides: TGCGCCAGCAGCCCCGTGACAGGTATCGAGACCCAGTACTTC. This gives the protein CASSPVTGIETQYF.

This CDR3 reads CASSVTSGTTQETQYF. DNA of the CDR3: TGTGCCAGCAGCGTAACTAGCGGGACAACTCAAGAGACCCAGTACTTC. The V and J genes are TRBV9 and TRBJ2-5; 10 nucleotides agree with TRBD2. Losses at the gene ends were 1 base for V and 2 bases for J; bases not matched to a gene: 5. The CDR3 sequence is 16 residues long. Germline values: CDR1 SGDLS, CDR2 YYNGEE.

The chain links TRBV4-1 to TRBJ1-4, with 7 bases fitting TRBD1. The ends lost 1 base at V and 7 bases at J; junction bases unmatched: 9. The CDR3 covers 16 residues. CDR1 and CDR2 (germline): MGHRA, YSYEKL. This CDR3 is CASSQGSWQGVEKLFF. The CDR3 DNA follows: TGCGCCAGCAGCCAAGGGTCCTGGCAGGGGGTTGAAAAACTGTTTTTT.

In its sample, this clone was seen once. V and J are TRBV28 and TRBJ1-2, with D uncertain. Germline V lookup: CDR1 MDHEN, CDR2 SYDVKM. The CDR3 extends over 12 amino acids. The V end lost 1 base, the J end lost 7 bases, and 7 bases lay between the germline ends. CDR3 residues: CASSLFGSGYTF. The DNA for the CDR3 is TGTGCCAGCAGTTTATTTGGGAGTGGCTACACCTTC.

This clone turned up a few times. The V call is TRBV4-1, the J call TRBJ2-1; TRBD2 matches 16 bases. Germline V CDR1 and CDR2: MGHRA, YSYEKL. Germline trimming cut 4 bases from V and 10 bases from J; bases unmatched to any gene: 10. The CDR3 totals 17 residues. This CDR3 reads CASSPEGGLAGGHEQFF. The DNA for the CDR3 is TGCGCCAGCAGCCCTGAGGGGGGACTAGCGGGGGGGCACGAGCAGTTCTTC.

The rearrangement joins TRBV30 to TRBJ2-5; tentative D call: TRBD1 (6 bases). The V end lost 1 base, the J end lost 4 bases, and 10 bases lay between the germline ends. Germline V lookup: CDR1 GTSNPN, CDR2 SVGIG (reference sequence). The CDR3 runs to 13 residues. CDR3: CAWSGQVRETQYF. DNA of the CDR3: TGTGCCTGGAGTGGACAGGTGCGAGAGACCCAGTACTTC.

The CDR3: CAISDGNRGENQPQHF. The CDR3 nucleotides read TGTGCCATCAGTGATGGTAACCGGGGAGAAAATCAGCCCCAGCATTTT. The V and J genes are TRBV10-3 and TRBJ1-5; D is undetermined. Germline-derived CDR1 and CDR2 are ENHRY and SYGVKD. Trimming left V 3 bases short and J 4 bases short, with 16 bases between. The CDR3 is 16 residues long.

This chain links TRBV29-1 with TRBJ2-1, with D possibly matching TRBD2 (6 bases). Germline V gene lookup returns CDR1 SQVTM and CDR2 ANQGSEA. The CDR3 runs 13 residues. V lost 6 bases to trimming and J lost 5 bases, with 14 bases between them. CDR3 coding DNA: TGCAGCGTGGGGGGTTCTACTAACAATGAGCAGTTCTTC. Its translation is CSVGGSTNNEQFF.

This clone was recorded once. The rearrangement uses TRBV10-3 and TRBJ2-5; possibly TRBD1 for D (5 bases). Gene TRBJ2-7 matches the end of the DNA better, so the J call may be wrong. Germline V gene sequence: CDR1 ENHRY, CDR2 SYGVKD. The CDR3 spans 14 residues. The CDR3 protein is CAISERQGNDEQYF. CDR3 in DNA: TGTGCCATCAGTGAGAGGCAGGGCAACGACGAGCAGTACTTC.

This clone was observed a few times. The chain links TRBV19 to TRBJ2-7, with TRBD1 as a possible D gene (6 bases). V was pared by 3 bases and J by 2 bases, with 14 bases between. The CDR3 consists of 15 residues. In germline, CDR1 is LNHDA, CDR2 SQIVND (reference sequence). The CDR3 here is CASSISPQGTYEQYF. For the CDR3, the DNA is TGTGCCAGTAGTATTTCTCCTCAGGGGACCTACGAGCAGTACTTC.

The chain has TRBV18 and TRBJ1-1; D is possibly TRBD1 (6 bases). The length of the CDR3 is 14 residues. Trimming removed 3 bases at V and 4 bases at J, with 12 bases between. CDR1 is KGHSH, CDR2 LQKENI, per germline. The DNA of the CDR3 is TGTGCCAGCTCACCCACAGGGTCCGCCACTGAAGCTTTCTTT. As protein: CASSPTGSATEAFF.

The V and J genes are TRBV10-3 and TRBJ2-5, with D possibly matching TRBD1 (5 bases). The V end was cut by 3 bases, the J end by 8 bases, with 13 bases between. Germline V gene data show CDR1 as ENHRY and CDR2 as SYGVKD. This CDR3 comprises 13 residues. CDR3 amino acids: CAISEGAGDTQYF. The DNA of the CDR3 is TGTGCCATCAGTGAAGGGGCCGGAGATACCCAGTACTTC.

The chain has TRBV6-5 and TRBJ2-5, with 7 bases lining up with TRBD2. The J call may not be correct, given that the DNA end is closer to TRBJ2-7. CDR1 is MNHEY, CDR2 SVGAGI, per germline. The CDR3 extends over 15 amino acids. CDR3 protein: CASTTRLAEDYEQYF. For the CDR3, the DNA is TGTGCCAGCACCACCCGACTAGCTGAGGACTACGAGCAGTACTTC.

This chain joins TRBV11-3 and TRBJ1-3; a possible D gene is TRBD1 (6 bases). Trimming left V 4 bases short and J 6 bases short, with 10 bases between. The length of the CDR3 is 13 residues. Germline CDR1 is SGHNT and CDR2 is YENEEA. Here the CDR3 reads CASSSGHQNTIYF. The CDR3 DNA reads as TGTGCCAGCAGCTCGGGACACCAAAACACCATATATTTT.

The V call is TRBV5-1, the J call TRBJ2-3; 9 nucleotides match TRBD1. Trimming cost V 0 bases and J 6 bases; bases outside gene matches: 8. This CDR3 contains 16 residues. Germline V gene data show CDR1 as SGHRS and CDR2 as YFSETQ. The CDR3 spells CASSLGDRATVDTQYF. In DNA, the CDR3 is TGCGCCAGCAGCTTGGGGGACAGGGCGACAGTGGATACGCAGTATTTT.

This chain links TRBV7-9 with TRBJ2-1; 14 bases match TRBD2. J gave up 5 bases and V 5 bases, and 8 bases lay outside the gene matches. Germline CDR1 is SEHNR and CDR2 is FQNEAQ (reference sequence). The CDR3 covers 17 residues. The CDR3 loop is CASSRHWGLAGDNEQFF. In nucleotides, the CDR3 is TGTGCCAGCAGCCGGCACTGGGGACTAGCGGGGGACAATGAGCAGTTCTTC.

The chain has TRBV28 and TRBJ2-6; possible D gene TRBD2, 5 bases. This CDR3 has 16 amino acids. V lost 6 bases and J lost 0, with 12 bases in between. The germline gives CDR1 MDHEN, CDR2 SYDVKM. The CDR3 bases are TGTGCCAGCAGCTCGAGTCGGGGCTCTGGGGCCAACGTCCTGACTTTC. Residues: CASSSSRGSGANVLTF.

This rearrangement joins TRBV2 to TRBJ2-1; D call uncertain. V was shortened by 11 bases and J by 0 bases, with 14 bases between the two germline ends. CDR3 size: 14 residues. Germline loops: CDR1 SNHLY, CDR2 FYNNEI. The CDR3 sequence: CASQAKSSYNEQFF. The CDR3 DNA sequence: TGTGCCTCTCAGGCGAAAAGCTCCTACAATGAGCAGTTCTTC.